Listed below are T cell receptor beta chains from one sample, sequenced in a study of control samples from healthy donors and cancer patients. Data came from immunoSEQ multiplex PCR; TCRdb stores just in-frame clones and leaves some out. The table includes about 84,000 clones, approximately 80% detected once. The sample comprised PBMCs. The receptors derive from a man in his sixties with head and neck cancer. The CDR3 runs from the conserved cysteine through the conserved F or W. A D gene is named only where the DNA matches it firmly. A clone size is listed for some rows: how often the clone was seen (once, few, many), or a class if it is expanded.

j_gene | v_gene | abundance | d_gene | CDR3aa | CDR3nt
TRBJ1-1 | TRBV28 | NA | NA | CASSSVNTEAFF | TGTGCCAGCAGTAGTGTGAACACTGAAGCTTTCTTT
TRBJ1-2 | TRBV9 | NA | TRBD1 | CASSKDTGTGFSGYGYTF | TGTGCCAGCAGCAAAGACACTGGGACAGGGTTTTCGGGCTATGGCTACACCTTC
TRBJ2-5 | TRBV14 | NA | NA | CASSVRWETQYF | TGTGCCAGCAGCGTGCGTTGGGAGACCCAGTACTTC
TRBJ2-1 | TRBV6-5 | NA | NA | CASSDIARREQFF | TGTGCCAGCAGCGATATCGCTAGAAGGGAGCAGTTCTTC
TRBJ2-7 | TRBV7-9 | NA | TRBD2 | CASSLGGGSSYEQYF | TGTGCCAGCAGCTTAGGAGGCGGGAGCTCCTACGAGCAGTACTTC
TRBJ1-4 | TRBV30 | NA | NA | CAWSVGTYEKLFF | TGTGCCTGGAGTGTCGGGACATACGAAAAACTGTTTTTT
TRBJ2-1 | TRBV7-8 | NA | NA | CASSWQAQDEQFF | TGTGCCAGCAGCTGGCAGGCACAGGATGAGCAGTTCTTC
TRBJ1-6 | TRBV6-1 | NA | NA | CASSDRQTTGRDSPLHF | TGTGCCAGCAGTGATCGACAAACAACAGGGCGTGATTCACCCCTCCACTTT
TRBJ2-3 | TRBV5-4 | NA | TRBD2 | CASSHGGGLAGDTQYF | TGTGCCAGCAGCCACGGTGGGGGACTAGCTGGAGATACGCAGTATTTT
TRBJ2-7 | TRBV28 | NA | TRBD2 | CASSLWGGNLYEQYF | TGTGCCAGCAGTTTATGGGGGGGGAACCTCTACGAGCAGTACTTC
TRBJ2-7 | TRBV5-6 | NA | TRBD2 | CASSLGGGEQYF | TGTGCCAGCAGCTTGGGCGGGGGGGAACAGTACTTC
TRBJ1-1 | TRBV28 | NA | NA | CASSPPGKNTEAFF | TGTGCCAGCAGTCCCCCAGGGAAGAACACTGAAGCTTTCTTT
TRBJ1-3 | TRBV14 | once | NA | CASSQKEAAIGNTIYF | TGTGCCAGCAGCCAAAAAGAGGCAGCGATTGGAAACACCATATATTTT
TRBJ1-5 | TRBV27 | once | NA | CASSASPGWAGVRWPQHF | TGTGCCAGCAGCGCTAGCCCCGGTTGGGCAGGAGTACGATGGCCCCAGCATTTT
TRBJ2-3 | TRBV5-8 | NA | NA | CASSPEFTDTQYF | TGTGCCAGCAGCCCAGAGTTCACAGATACGCAGTATTTT
TRBJ2-3 | TRBV6-5 | NA | TRBD1 | CASSSTGQGGTDTQYF | TGTGCCAGCAGTTCCACCGGACAGGGGGGAACAGATACGCAGTATTTT
TRBJ1-2 | TRBV2 | NA | NA | CASSEMRPSGYTF | TGTGCCAGCAGTGAGATGCGTCCTTCAGGCTACACCTTC